Presented here are 21 T cell receptor beta chains from one specimen sequenced in a study of blood T cell repertoires in COVID-19. Sequencing used immunoSEQ multiplex PCR; TCRdb keeps in-frame clones, though not all of them. The sample contains 400,000 or so clones, roughly 90% of which appear only once. Sequencing was performed on peripheral blood. The source of these receptors is a man aged 18 to 30 with COVID-19, enrolled during active disease.

The CDR3 bases are TGTGCCAGCAGCGGTGGGCTAGCGGGGGAATACAATGAGCAGTTCTTC. Amino acid sequence: CASSGGLAGEYNEQFF. The chain links TRBV2 to TRBJ2-1, with TRBD2 identical over 10 bases. The CDR3 runs to 16 residues. Germline V gene sequence: CDR1 SNHLY, CDR2 FYNNEI. J gave up 4 bases and V 6 bases, and 9 bases lay outside the gene matches. The whole variable domain, remainder taken from reference TRBV2 and TRBJ2-1, is EPEVTQTPSHQVTQMGQEVILRCVPISNHLYFYWYRQILGQKVEFLVSFYNNEISEKSEIFDDQFSVERPDGSNFTLKIRSTKLEDSAMYFCASSGGLAGEYNEQFFGPGTRLTVL.

The rearrangement joins TRBV5-1 to TRBJ2-7; 9 bases are a match to TRBD2. The germline V gene encodes CDR1 SGHRS and CDR2 YFSETQ. Germline trimming cut 5 bases from V and 4 bases from J; bases unmatched to any gene: 7. The CDR3 sequence is 14 residues long. The CDR3 here is CASRFGTSSYEQYF. CDR3 DNA sequence: TGCGCCAGCAGATTCGGGACTAGCTCTTACGAGCAGTACTTC.

This clone was found a few times. The chain uses TRBV7-8 and TRBJ1-6; D is ambiguous. The CDR3 sequence is 15 residues long. Germline V CDR1 and CDR2: SGHVS, FQNEAQ. V gave up 7 bases and J gave up 9 bases, with 19 bases separating them. CDR3 DNA sequence: TGTGCCAGCACTGACGCGCCATATAGCGGTTCACCCCTCCACTTT. Amino acid sequence: CASTDAPYSGSPLHF.

The chain is built from TRBV19 and TRBJ2-3; 9 bases are shared with TRBD2. The germline CDR1 and CDR2 sequences are LNHDA and SQIVND (reference sequence). With 1 base clipped from V and 4 bases from J, the junction kept 6 bases outside the gene matches. The length of the CDR3 is 16 residues. The DNA of the CDR3 is TGTGCCAGTAGTATAGGTTCTAGCGGGATAGCAGATACGCAGTATTTT. It yields the protein CASSIGSSGIADTQYF.

The DNA of the CDR3 is TGTGCCAGCAGCTTGCGGCTAGAGGAGACCCAGTACTTC. It codes for CASSLRLEETQYF. V gene TRBV5-8 combines with J gene TRBJ2-5, with D unclear. V was pared by 1 base and J by 5 bases, with 9 bases between. This CDR3 comprises 13 residues. Germline CDR1 and CDR2: SGHTS and YDEGEE.

In DNA, the CDR3 is TGTGCCAGCAGCCTAGACAGCTCTGGAAACACCATATATTTT. Translated: CASSLDSSGNTIYF. This chain links TRBV5-4 with TRBJ1-3, with D possibly being TRBD1 (5 bases). Germline CDR1 and CDR2: SGHNT and YYREEE (reference sequence). The V and J ends lost 4 bases and 0 bases respectively, with 8 bases between them. The CDR3 runs to 14 residues.

The genes are TRBV7-9 and TRBJ1-2; unclear D gene. Trimming removed 5 bases at V and 4 bases at J, with 14 bases between. Germline lookup yields CDR1 SEHNR and CDR2 FQNEAQ (reference sequence). CDR3 length equals 14 residues. CDR3 coding DNA: TGTGCCAGCAGCCCCCGCGGGGAGAGCTATGGCTACACCTTC. Translating it yields CASSPRGESYGYTF. Looking up the rest from reference TRBV7-9 and TRBJ1-2 gives the full variable domain: DTGVSQNPRHKITKRGQNVTFRCDPISEHNRLYWYRQTLGQGPEFLTYFQNEAQLEKSRLLSDRFSAERPKGSFSTLEIQRTEQGDSAMYLCASSPRGESYGYTFGSGTRLTVV.

The chain couples TRBV5-5 to TRBJ1-5; the match to TRBD1 covers 9 bases. This CDR3 has 18 amino acids. V lost 4 bases and J lost 6; bases outside the gene matches: 17. CDR1 and CDR2 (germline): SGHKS, YYEKEE (reference sequence). The CDR3 bases are TGTGCCAGCAGCGGGTGGCCTGGACAGGGGATGTTGGTTCAGCCCCAGCATTTT. It specifies CASSGWPGQGMLVQPQHF.

This chain connects TRBV29-1 to TRBJ1-1, with D unclear. CDR3 length equals 13 residues. V lost 4 bases and J lost 0, with 9 bases in between. Germline CDR1 reads SQVTM; CDR2 reads ANQGSEA. The CDR3 coding sequence is TGCAGCGTTGTCCGCAGATTGAACACTGAAGCTTTCTTT. Translating gives CSVVRRLNTEAFF.

V and J are TRBV28 and TRBJ2-2; 8 bases map to TRBD2. Germline CDR1 and CDR2: MDHEN and SYDVKM. This CDR3 comprises 16 residues. The V and J ends lost 3 bases and 2 bases, in that order; junction bases with no gene match: 5. Here the CDR3 DNA reads TGTGCCAGCAGTTTTTACGGGAGGGCCAACACCGGGGAGCTGTTTTTT. It is translated as CASSFYGRANTGELFF.

The genes are TRBV6-5 and TRBJ1-4; the D is unclear. Trimming removed 8 bases at V and 6 bases at J, with 7 bases between. The CDR3 is 11 amino acids. Germline-derived CDR1 and CDR2 are MNHEY and SVGAGI. The CDR3 nucleotides read TGTGCCAGCGGAGGTTATGAAAAACTGTTTTTT. It translates to CASGGYEKLFF.

As DNA, the CDR3 is TGCGCCAGCAGCCAAGCCCGGGGGGGCCACACCGGGGAGCTGTTTTTT. Encoded protein: CASSQARGGHTGELFF. The chain couples TRBV4-1 to TRBJ2-2; 8 bases map to TRBD2. Unmatched junction bases numbered 4, after V lost 1 base and J lost 3 bases. CDR1 and CDR2 from the germline V gene are MGHRA and YSYEKL. The CDR3 consists of 16 residues.

CDR3 sequence reads: CASSSGQSANTGELFF. DNA for the CDR3: TGCGCCAGCAGCTCCGGACAGTCCGCGAACACCGGGGAGCTGTTTTTT. The V gene is TRBV5-1, the J gene TRBJ2-2; TRBD1 is a possible D gene (6 bases). The CDR3 sequence is 16 residues long. Trimming pared 3 bases from V and 0 bases from J, leaving 12 bases between. CDR1 and CDR2 from the germline V gene are SGHRS and YFSETQ.

This clone is a singleton in its sample. The chain employs TRBV24-1 and TRBJ2-6, with 7 bases identical to TRBD2. V was pared by 10 bases and J by 0 bases, with 8 bases of the junction left unmatched. Germline CDR1 reads KGHDR; CDR2 reads SFDVKD. This CDR3 spans 16 amino acids. CDR3 sequence reads: CATSGGGLSGANVLTF. Written as DNA, the CDR3 is TGTGCCACTTCGGGCGGGGGACTCTCTGGGGCCAACGTCCTGACTTTC.

This sequence joins TRBV6-1 and TRBJ2-7, with 14 bases aligning to TRBD2. Germline V gives CDR1 MNHNS, CDR2 SASEGT. The CDR3 has 17 amino acids. With V trimmed by 4 bases and J by 3 bases, 8 bases remained unmatched. For the CDR3, the DNA is TGTGCCAGCAGTGCCCCTCCCGGGACTAGCGGGAGCTACGAGCAGTACTTC. It specifies CASSAPPGTSGSYEQYF.

The chain combines TRBV19 with TRBJ1-2, with 7 positions matching TRBD1. The CDR3 runs 13 residues. V was pared by 2 bases and J by 7 bases, with 4 bases of the junction left unmatched. Germline V gene data show CDR1 as LNHDA and CDR2 as SQIVND (reference sequence). CDR3: CASSIRQGAGYTF. CDR3 DNA sequence: TGTGCCAGTAGTATAAGACAGGGAGCTGGCTACACCTTC.

V and J are TRBV5-4 and TRBJ2-5; 7 positions match TRBD1. J was trimmed by 3 bases and V by 4 bases; bases with no gene match: 3. CDR1 is SGHNT, CDR2 YYREEE, per germline (reference sequence). CDR3 length: 13 amino acids. The CDR3 sequence: CASSTTGEETQYF. In nucleotides, the CDR3 is TGTGCCAGCAGCACTACAGGGGAAGAGACCCAGTACTTC.

The V gene is TRBV6-2 or TRBV6-3, the J gene TRBJ1-6; 9 bases line up with TRBD1. The germline V gene encodes CDR1 MNHEY and CDR2 SVGEGT. The CDR3 has 16 residues. J gave up 9 bases and V 0 bases, and 6 bases lay outside the gene matches. CDR3 residues: CASSYSKRDRVSPLHF. DNA of the CDR3: TGTGCCAGCAGTTACTCGAAACGGGACAGGGTTTCACCCCTCCACTTT.

The chain is built from TRBV2 and TRBJ2-1; D possibly corresponds to TRBD1 (6 bases). The germline gives CDR1 SNHLY, CDR2 FYNNEI. Between the trimmed V and J ends, which lost 6 bases and 9 bases, there was a span of 15 bases. This CDR3 has 13 amino acids. CDR3: CASRQGPTSEQFF. The CDR3 DNA sequence: TGTGCCAGCAGACAGGGACCTACAAGTGAGCAGTTCTTC.

The chain couples TRBV11-2 to TRBJ1-6, with 7 bases lining up with TRBD1. The CDR3 contains 15 residues. Germline lookup yields CDR1 SGHAT and CDR2 FQNNGV. The junction had 7 bases not matched to a gene; V was cut back by 3 bases and J by 8 bases. The CDR3 spells CASSFSGTDDSPLHF. The CDR3 nucleotides are TGTGCCAGCAGCTTCTCCGGGACAGACGATTCACCCCTCCACTTT.

This chain connects TRBV5-4 to TRBJ2-1, with 15 bases aligning to TRBD2. Looked up from germline, CDR1 is SGHNT and CDR2 is YYREEE (reference sequence). CDR3 length: 15 amino acids. V trimming: 3 bases; J trimming: 7 bases; junction bases outside the gene matches: 2. The CDR3 is CASSWGLAGGNEQFF. CDR3 DNA: TGTGCCAGCAGCTGGGGACTAGCGGGGGGAAATGAGCAGTTCTTC. Based on the CDR3 plus reference TRBV5-4 and TRBJ2-1, the full variable domain is ETGVTQSPTHLIKTRGQQVTLRCSSQSGHNTVSWYQQALGQGPQFIFQYYREEENGRGNFPPRFSGLQFPNYSSELNVNALELDDSALYLCASSWGLAGGNEQFFGPGTRLTVL.